This T cell receptor beta chain was recovered during a study of human T cells and chemical hapten exposure. Unfractionated whole blood was the source from which total RNA was extracted. TCRdb analysed the 5' RACE reads with MiXCR anew, one entry per CDR3 protein. This table holds 110,000 or so distinct CDR3 sequences, roughly a fifth found once. Per the germline V gene, CDR1 is MDHEN and CDR2 is SYDVKM. CDR3 length equals 12 residues. Between the trimmed V and J ends, which lost 5 bases and 6 bases, there was a span of 11 bases. The genes are TRBV28 and TRBJ2-7; D tentatively reads TRBD1 or TRBD2 (5 bases each). This receptor was identified in a human donor in good health. The DNA of the CDR3 is TGTGCCAGCAGTGGGGACCCCTTCGAGCAGTACTTC. This encodes CASSGDPFEQYF.